What follows describes a single T cell receptor (beta chain). In the original processing: Reference gene primer amplification yielded estimated nucleated cell counts. The table came from immunoSEQ multiplex PCR; TCRdb's copy has only in-frame clones and leaves some out. That table supplies the V and J calls and clone size; D and trimming were determined from the DNA. In the table there are around 30,000 clones, approximately 80% of which are singletons. This sample was included in a study of blood T cell repertoires in COVID-19. Trimming cost V 2 bases and J 6 bases; bases outside gene matches: 10. This CDR3 region has 18 residues. The germline V gene has CDR1 MDHEN and CDR2 SYDVKM.

The specimen was peripheral blood. The chain links TRBV28 to TRBJ2-5; 15 bases fit TRBD2. The sequence was collected from a woman in her sixties or seventies with acute or convalescent COVID-19. CDR3 coding DNA: TGTGCCAGCAGTTTACCGGGACTAGCGGGGGGCCCGGGGAAGACCCAGTACTTC. It specifies CASSLPGLAGGPGKTQYF.